The entry below gives a single T cell receptor beta chain sequence along with its context. Ten or more counts support this clonotype. Its antigen specificity is not known. Qualities for individual bases were not recorded, and no much larger clone is one base off. This sample is drawn from a study of response to subunit inactivated influenza vaccine (dated by TCRdb to between 2017 and 2018). At the level of the whole study: The study used deep quantitative T cell receptor repertoire profiling to track responses to a trivalent subunit inactivated influenza vaccine. Results and caveats for the whole study, not just this receptor: The authors proposed that each seasonal influenza vaccination may bring in only a limited number of new T cells.

The CDR3 contains 13 residues, cysteine and phenylalanine counted. The read is trimmed to its CDR3 DNA, 39 bases read in frame from base 1. From a lookup of the germline V gene, CDR1 and CDR2 are SGHRS and YFSETQ. Trimming takes 2 bases from V and 4 bases from J, and the germline ends sit 7 bases apart. Libraries were made using RT-PCR. Instrument on record: Illumina HiSeq 2500. In TCRdb, the public reads were trimmed at Q25 with fastp and aligned with MiXCR, with productive beta chains retained. CDR3 protein sequences are deduplicated, and each keeps its most common genes and DNA. In this sample the table shows about 540,000 distinct CDR3 sequences, approximately 22% of which occur a single time. The leading ten clones occupy around 2.8% of the sample. This same sample was also taken into another study, of T cells expressing NK-cell markers. That second report states: TCR beta cDNA libraries were prepared using 5'RACE template switching, which introduced a universal primer site and unique molecular identifiers. TCR beta-chain repertoires were profiled in sorted CD3+CD56+NKG2C+, CD3+CD56+NKG2C- and CD3+CD56-NKG2C+ T-cell subsets from roughly eight donors. Seven of the eight sequenced donors were HCMV-seropositive and one was HCMV-seronegative. In several experiments an anti-gammadeltaTCR antibody was added to restrict sorting to alphabetaTCR-expressing T cells. In several donors, the dominant CD3+CD56+NKG2C+ clonotypes were found to rank among the top 10 CD8+ clonotypes and to make up about 1.0-7.0% of CD8+ T cells. Those dominant clonotypes were again the most abundant among CD3+CD56-NKG2C+ cells in several donors, at about 25-65%. Whether the expanded NKG2C-expressing T cell clones were specific for HCMV antigens remained unclear. The study sequenced eight donors, all healthy volunteers chosen at random: three men and five women. HCMV serostatus was determined by detecting HCMV-specific IgG in serum with a commercial ELISA kit. Ficoll density gradient centrifugation was used to isolate peripheral blood mononuclear cells from blood. Magnetic immunoseparation with Miltenyi isolation kits was used to isolate CD4+ and CD8+ T cells from PBMC. cDNA synthesis was primed from the TCR beta constant segment, followed by two successive PCR amplification steps. The libraries were sequenced on Illumina HiSeq 2000/2500, MiSeq or NextSeq, producing 2 x 150 bp reads. MIGEC handled demultiplexing of the reads and grouping by UMI, while MiTCR was used to assemble and quantify clonotypes. To exclude erroneous sequences, only TCR cDNA sequences supported by at least two reads were retained. The tcR package was used for downstream repertoire analysis, and clonotypes were matched between fractions using CDR3 nucleotide sequence together with V segment. VDJmatch was used to annotate antigen specificity against VDJdb, with one amino acid substitution in CDR3 permitted.

Sample: CD4+ T cells sorted from PBMCs, taken 11 to 12 days after vaccination. This sequence uses TRBV5-1 and TRBJ2-1; the D region possibly corresponds to TRBD2 (5 bases align). This clonotype was sampled from a man aged 45 to 65 who received an inactivated influenza vaccine. Donor details come from another sample of the same person, matched by shared clones. The CDR3 protein is CASSFREYNEQFF. The DNA sequence is given as TGCGCCAGCAGCTTCCGGGAATACAATGAGCAGTTCTTC.